In its sample, the clone carrying this TCR beta chain was seen a few times. Its antigen remains unknown. HTBI primers from iRepertoire and Arm-PCR of CDR3 regions yielded the TCR beta libraries. Using its own MiXCR run on the multiplex PCR reads, TCRdb lists one record per CDR3 protein. The repertoire holds over 200,000 distinct CDR3 sequences, with around 19% as singletons. The time point was: newly diagnosed GD, antithyroid drugs for less than 3 months. There was RNA extracted from PBMCs, and the TCR library was made from it. A roughly 9-milliliter sample of peripheral blood was drawn into EDTA tubes. This sample stems from a study of regulatory T cells in long-lasting Graves disease. Points from the study as a whole: Sample size, which was small, may have reduced accuracy. Persistent disease samples used TRBV28, TRBJ1-2 and TRBJ2-5 preferentially.

The CDR3 extends over 16 amino acids. V dropped 7 bases and J dropped 5; count of bases not matched to a gene: 12. Germline V lookup: CDR1 LNHDA, CDR2 SQIVND (reference sequence). This clonotype was sampled from a female donor with Graves disease. Sequenced material: peripheral blood mononuclear cells (PBMCs), taken at new diagnosis, from a patient treated with antithyroid drugs. V is TRBV19 and J is TRBJ2-1; 9 nucleotides line up with TRBD2. Written as DNA, the CDR3 is TGTGCCAGTAAAACATCTGGGGCGGGAGGGGACAATGAGCAGTTCTTC. It codes for CASKTSGAGGDNEQFF.